A selection of T cell receptor beta chains follows, all from one sample in a study of T cell responses to AZD1222 COVID-19 vaccine. Libraries were prepared by immunoSEQ multiplex PCR; TCRdb keeps only in-frame clonotypes and omits some of them. Of roughly 150,000 clones listed, approximately 91% are singletons. The material was peripheral blood, obtained after recovery from COVID-19. These receptors were collected from an adult who had recovered from COVID-19. Both conserved end residues are part of each CDR3. A D gene is named only where the DNA matches it firmly. Not all rows give a size; the values are once, few, many and, for expanded clones, a class.

v_call	j_call	clone_size	d_call	cdr3_nt	cdr3_aa
TRBV3-1/TRBV3-2	TRBJ1-1	.	.	TGTGCCAGCAGCCAACCAATGACAAGGAACACTGAAGCTTTCTTT	CASSQPMTRNTEAFF
TRBV18	TRBJ1-2	.	.	TGTGCCAGCTCACCACCGGGTCTACAGGAAACCACTGGCTACACCTTC	CASSPPGLQETTGYTF
TRBV3-1/TRBV3-2	TRBJ1-1	.	.	TGTGCCAGCAGCCAAGGTCAGTACACTGAAGCTTTCTTT	CASSQGQYTEAFF
TRBV7-9	TRBJ1-4	few	.	TGTGCCAGCAGCCCCCGTGGGGGGGGAAAGGGTGAAAAACTGTTTTTT	CASSPRGGGKGEKLFF
TRBV2	TRBJ2-5	.	.	TGTGCCAGCAGTGACAGGGGCCGGGAGACCCAGTACTTC	CASSDRGRETQYF
TRBV12-3/TRBV12-4	TRBJ1-6	.	.	TGTGCCAGCAGTTTACAGGATTCACCCCTCCACTTT	CASSLQDSPLHF
TRBV4-1	TRBJ2-5	.	.	TGCGCCAGCAGCCTCCTCCGGGGGATAGAGACCCAGTACTTC	CASSLLRGIETQYF
TRBV19	TRBJ2-2	.	TRBD2	TGTGCCAGTAGTATGAACAGCGGGGGGTTTAACACCGGGGAGCTGTTTTTT	CASSMNSGGFNTGELFF
TRBV28	TRBJ2-3	.	.	TGTGCCAGCAGTTTAGGGGGACCGGGCGATACGCAGTATTTT	CASSLGGPGDTQYF
TRBV19	TRBJ1-2	.	TRBD1	TGTGCCAGTAGGACAACAGGGGGGCTCGATGGCTACACCTTC	CASRTTGGLDGYTF
TRBV5-1	TRBJ2-3	.	.	TGCGCCAGCAGCTTGGCCCCTCTAGGGACAGATACGCAGTATTTT	CASSLAPLGTDTQYF
TRBV27	TRBJ1-2	.	TRBD1	TGTGCCAGCAGTTCGCCGACGGGGGGGACAGATGGCTACACCTTC	CASSSPTGGTDGYTF
TRBV11-2	TRBJ1-3	few	TRBD1	TGTGCCAGCAGCTCGGACAGGGGAAACACCATATATTTT	CASSSDRGNTIYF
TRBV7-2	TRBJ2-7	.	TRBD2	TGTGCCAGCAGCAAAAATTCGGGGGGGGACGAGCAGTACTTC	CASSKNSGGDEQYF
TRBV11-2	TRBJ2-3	once	.	TGTGCCAGCAGCCCTGATTCACAGGGAGGAACAGATACGCAGTATTTT	CASSPDSQGGTDTQYF
TRBV9	TRBJ2-2	.	.	TGTGCCAGCAGCCCCCAGTTGAGGGGGGAAATTTCGGGGGAGCTGTTTTTT	CASSPQLRGEISGELFF
TRBV5-1	TRBJ2-3	.	.	TGCGCCAGCAGCCCACTTAACGGGAGAGAGACAGATACGCAGTATTTT	CASSPLNGRETDTQYF
TRBV4-3	TRBJ2-1	.	.	TGCGCCAGCAGCCAAACCTGGGGACAAAACAATGAGCAGTTCTTC	CASSQTWGQNNEQFF
TRBV9	TRBJ1-1	.	.	TGTGCCAGCAGCGTAGAGGGTCGTAGTTCTCCTGAAGCTTTCTTT	CASSVEGRSSPEAFF
TRBV19	TRBJ1-1	few	.	TGTGCCAGTAGATCACGGGGGGTTTGGGGTACTGAAGCTTTCTTT	CASRSRGVWGTEAFF
TRBV19	TRBJ1-5	.	.	TGTGCCAGTAAAAGTAGCAATCAGCCCCAGCATTTT	CASKSSNQPQHF
TRBV5-4	TRBJ2-6	.	TRBD1	TGTGCCAGCAGCTCACCGGGACAGGGAGCTGGGGCCAACGTCCTGACTTTC	CASSSPGQGAGANVLTF
TRBV19	TRBJ1-5	.	TRBD1	TGTGCCAGTACCCCGGTTAGGACAGGGTTTTTAAATCAGCCCCAGCATTTT	CASTPVRTGFLNQPQHF
TRBV5-4	TRBJ2-2	once	.	TGTGCCAGCAGCTTGAGTTTACGACAGACCGGGGAGCTGTTTTTT	CASSLSLRQTGELFF
TRBV7-9	TRBJ1-5	.	TRBD1	TGTGCCAGCAGCGCACTACGGACAGGGGGGGAGCCCCAGCATTTT	CASSALRTGGEPQHF
TRBV7-2	TRBJ1-3	.	.	TGTGCCAGCAGTCCGGTGGGGGGAAACACCATATATTTT	CASSPVGGNTIYF
TRBV19	TRBJ2-2	.	TRBD2	TGTGCCAGTAGTGTAGGTAGCGGGGGAGTTACCGGGGAGCTGTTTTTT	CASSVGSGGVTGELFF
TRBV27	TRBJ2-7	.	.	TGTGCCGCCACTTTGGAGGGCAGGATGGACTCCTACGAGCAGTACTTC	CAATLEGRMDSYEQYF
TRBV2	TRBJ1-1	once	.	TGTGCCACTCAGAATGAAGCTTTCTTT	CATQNEAFF
TRBV7-2	TRBJ1-3	.	.	TGTGCCAGCAGCTTAGCCAGGGTCGGAAACACCATATATTTT	CASSLARVGNTIYF
TRBV25-1	TRBJ1-2	.	.	TGTGCCAGCAGTGCCATGACAGGCCCTAACTATGGCTACACCTTC	CASSAMTGPNYGYTF
TRBV5-5	TRBJ1-2	.	.	TGTGCCAGCAGCTTGGGGCGGGGGGTCTATGGCTACACCTTC	CASSLGRGVYGYTF
TRBV6-1	TRBJ1-5	once	.	TGTGCCAGCAGTGAAGCGCTAGGGAGCGGTCAGCCCCAGCATTTT	CASSEALGSGQPQHF
TRBV18	TRBJ1-6	.	.	TGTGCCAGCTCACTGCAGGGGAATGGGTCACCCCTCCACTTT	CASSLQGNGSPLHF
TRBV3-1/TRBV3-2	TRBJ1-1	.	.	TGTGCCAGCAGCACTGGGACGGGTGGGATTGGAGCTTTCTTT	CASSTGTGGIGAFF
TRBV10-3	TRBJ2-1	.	TRBD1	TGTGCCGTTAAGAAGGGGACAGAAACTTACAATGAGCAGTTCTTC	CAVKKGTETYNEQFF
TRBV19	TRBJ1-1	.	TRBD1	TGTGCCAGTAGTAACCCCACAGGGGGAGGGACTGAAGCTTTCTTT	CASSNPTGGGTEAFF
TRBV19	TRBJ2-7	many	TRBD2	TGTGCCAGTGTCAATCCCCGACTAGCCCCCCATAGCTCCTACGAGCAGTACTTC	CASVNPRLAPHSSYEQYF
TRBV13	TRBJ1-2	.	.	TGTGCCAGCAGCTTAGGCCTAAGGCAGTCTGGCTACACCTTC	CASSLGLRQSGYTF
TRBV5-1	TRBJ1-6	.	.	TGCGCCAGCAGCTTGGGGCCGGGGAGGGACGGGGATTCACCCCTCCACTTT	CASSLGPGRDGDSPLHF
TRBV19	TRBJ1-1	.	.	TGTGCCAGTAGTATCTGGGGAGGTACTGAAGCTTTCTTT	CASSIWGGTEAFF